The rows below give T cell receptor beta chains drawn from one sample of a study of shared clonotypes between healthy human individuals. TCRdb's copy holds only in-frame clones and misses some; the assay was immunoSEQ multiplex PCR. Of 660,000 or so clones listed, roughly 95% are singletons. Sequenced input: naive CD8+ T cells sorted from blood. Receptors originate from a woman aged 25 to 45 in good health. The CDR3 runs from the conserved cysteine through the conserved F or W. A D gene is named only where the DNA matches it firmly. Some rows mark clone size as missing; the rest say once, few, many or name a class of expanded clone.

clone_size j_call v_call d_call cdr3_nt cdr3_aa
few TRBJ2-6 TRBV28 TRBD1 TGTGCCAGCAGCCCACCACCGGACAGGCTAAGCTCTGGGGCCAACGTCCTGACTTTC CASSPPPDRLSSGANVLTF
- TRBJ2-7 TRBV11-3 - TGTGCCAGCAGCTTCACAGAAACCTACGAGCAGTACTTC CASSFTETYEQYF
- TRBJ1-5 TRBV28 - TGTGCCAGCAGCCTCCTCAATCAGCCCCAGCATTTT CASSLLNQPQHF
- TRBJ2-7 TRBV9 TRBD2 TGTGCCAGCAGCGTGGGCGGGAGCTCCTACGAGCAGTACTTC CASSVGGSSYEQYF
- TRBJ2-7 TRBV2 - TGTGCCAGCAGTGATTTTGGGGTCGCCAACGAGCAGTACTTC CASSDFGVANEQYF
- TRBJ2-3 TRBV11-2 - TGTGCCAGCAGCCCCGGGACCGGTGGTCCAGATACGCAGTATTTT CASSPGTGGPDTQYF
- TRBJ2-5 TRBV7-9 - TGTGCCAGCAGCTCCGGATGGAGTGAAGAGACCCAGTACTTC CASSSGWSEETQYF
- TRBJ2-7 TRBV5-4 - TGTGCCAGCAGCTTGGACGTACAGGGAATTTACGAGCAGTACTTC CASSLDVQGIYEQYF
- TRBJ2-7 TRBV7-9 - TGTGCCAGCAGCTTAGGGTGGGGCGACAGAGAGTACGAGCAGTACTTC CASSLGWGDREYEQYF
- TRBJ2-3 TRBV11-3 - TGTGCCAGCAGCCCGAAGGGACCGGATACGCAGTATTTT CASSPKGPDTQYF
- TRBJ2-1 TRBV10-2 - TGCGCCAGCAGTGAGTATGGAGGAGATGAGCAGTTCTTC CASSEYGGDEQFF
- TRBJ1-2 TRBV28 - TGTGCCAGCAGTTTTAGATTTGGACGGAACTATGGCTACACCTTC CASSFRFGRNYGYTF
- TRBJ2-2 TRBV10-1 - TGCGCCAGCAGTGATGGCGGCGGGAACACCGGGGAGCTGTTTTTT CASSDGGGNTGELFF
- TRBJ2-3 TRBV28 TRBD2 TGTGCCAGCAGTTTATGGACTAGCGTGAACACAGATACGCAGTATTTT CASSLWTSVNTDTQYF
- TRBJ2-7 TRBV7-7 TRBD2 TGTGCCAGCAGCAAGGGACTAGACTACGAGCAGTACTTC CASSKGLDYEQYF
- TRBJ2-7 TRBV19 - TGTGCCAGTAGTATCGGTCACAGTTACTCGTACGAGCAGTACTTC CASSIGHSYSYEQYF
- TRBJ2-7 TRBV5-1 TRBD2 TGCGCCAGCAGCTTGGTGGCTAGCGGGAGTCTGATGTACGAGCAGTACTTC CASSLVASGSLMYEQYF
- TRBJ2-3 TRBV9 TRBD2 TGTGCCAGCAGCAAAGGACTAGCGGGAATAGATACGCAGTATTTT CASSKGLAGIDTQYF
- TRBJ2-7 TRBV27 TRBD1 TGTGCCAGCAGTCTACTACCCCGGGGACAGGGAAGACTATACGAGCAGTACTTC CASSLLPRGQGRLYEQYF
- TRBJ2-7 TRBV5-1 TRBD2 TGCGCCAGCAGCCCTGGACTAGCGGGAGTGGTAAGTCCCCATCACGAGCAGTACTTC CASSPGLAGVVSPHHEQYF
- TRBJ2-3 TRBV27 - TGTGCCAGCGTACAGCTCAGCACAGATACGCAGTATTTT CASVQLSTDTQYF
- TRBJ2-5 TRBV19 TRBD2 TGTGCCAGTAGTATCGGTTTAGCGGGAGGGGAGACCCAGTACTTC CASSIGLAGGETQYF
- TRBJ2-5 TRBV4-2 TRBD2 TGTGCCAGCAGCCCGGGACTAGCTTGGGAGACCCAGTACTTC CASSPGLAWETQYF
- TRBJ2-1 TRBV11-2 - TGTGCCAGCAGCTTAGAGGTCGAGCAGTTCTTC CASSLEVEQFF
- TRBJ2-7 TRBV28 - TGTGCCAGCAGTTTCCCCCAGCGACCTACGGAGCAGTACTTC CASSFPQRPTEQYF
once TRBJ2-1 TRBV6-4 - TGTGCCAGCAGTCACCGCGGGGCCTACAATGAGCAGTTCTTC CASSHRGAYNEQFF